This TCR beta chain is drawn from a study of CD8+ T cells in alopecia areata. The study, taken as a whole, reports: Clonality was higher in lesional than normal scalp, especially in alopecia totalis/universalis.

RNA, once extracted, was reverse transcribed into cDNA for use as the sequencing template. This table comes from immunoSEQ multiplex PCR, and its TCRdb copy is limited to in-frame clones, with some not included. The profile shows about 150,000 clones, 55% of them singletons. Turning to this clone: Its antigen is undetermined.

Trimming pared 1 base from V and 3 bases from J, leaving 5 bases between. This CDR3 is 13 amino acids long. Germline V gene data show CDR1 as SGHTA and CDR2 as FQGTGA. Sorted populations comprised CD4+ and CD8+ T cells obtained from PBMCs. This clonotype was sampled from a human donor in good health. The sample comprised CD4+ T cells sorted from blood. This rearrangement joins TRBV7-3 to TRBJ2-3; D is undetermined. CDR3 sequence reads: CASSLRETDTQYF. The DNA of the CDR3 is TGTGCCAGCAGCTTAAGGGAAACAGATACGCAGTATTTT.